This record looks at one T cell receptor beta chain sequence and its context. What it recognizes is unknown. PCR employed 60 Vbeta and 13 Jbeta primers. Profiling relied on immunoSEQ multiplex PCR, and the TCRdb table lists in-frame clones only, not all of them. This sample's clone table lists more than 45,000 clones. This sample stems from a study of cytomegalovirus exposure and HLA in healthy donors. Turning to the study itself: As released early, the data held 70 million to 100 million unique TCRs from HLA-typed donors. Study-wide results and caveats: It was about 150 TCR beta chains that were listed as cytomegalovirus-associated. In a later analysis, specific HLA alleles were associated with over 15,000 TCR beta sequences at a 0.05 false discovery rate.

This CDR3 is 15 amino acids long. V lost 5 bases to trimming and J lost 3 bases; unmatched junction nucleotides: 6. Germline values: CDR1 MNHEY, CDR2 SVGAGI. The donors, nominally healthy at sampling, likely had unrecorded immune exposures. This chain connects TRBV6-5 to TRBJ1-4; 7 nucleotides line up with TRBD1. This clonotype was obtained from a woman aged 30 to 39 in good health and CMV-seropositive. Sequencing was done on a sample of PBMCs. The CDR3 loop reads CASSPTGQPNEKLFF. The CDR3 region has the DNA TGTGCCAGCAGTCCCACGGGACAGCCTAATGAAAAACTGTTTTTT.